The 10 T cell receptor beta chains below all came from one sample that was sequenced in a study of blood T cell repertoires in COVID-19. TCRdb's copy holds only in-frame clones and misses some; the assay was immunoSEQ multiplex PCR. The sample includes 75,000 to 90,000 clones, 70% to 90% of them seen just once. Sequencing was carried out using peripheral blood. Receptors originate from a man of 80 years or more with active or convalescent COVID-19.

This clone occurred once. This chain joins TRBV6-1 and TRBJ2-3, with 9 bases lining up with TRBD2. This CDR3 region has 14 residues. Germline loops: CDR1 MNHNS, CDR2 SASEGT. J was trimmed by 4 bases and V by 3 bases; bases with no gene match: 2. CDR3 DNA: TGTGCCAGCAGTGAGGGACTAGCATCAGATACGCAGTATTTT. Translation gives CASSEGLASDTQYF.

The chain is built from TRBV18 and TRBJ1-4; the D gene is possibly TRBD1 (6 bases). Germline V gene lookup returns CDR1 KGHSH and CDR2 LQKENI. Trimming left V 1 base short and J 2 bases short, with 8 bases between. The CDR3 contains 15 residues. CDR3 nucleotides: TGTGCCAGCTCACCACTGGGGGCGACTAATGAAAAACTGTTTTTT. Translated, it gives CASSPLGATNEKLFF.

As concerns this clone: An end of the junction differs from the germline gene, which may be a read error. This chain links TRBV11-3 with TRBJ1-3; D gene unclear. From germline, CDR1 is SGHNT and CDR2 YENEEA. This CDR3 region has 15 residues. CDR3 nucleotide sequence: TGTGCCAGCAGCTTAGCGGGGAACACGGGAAGCACCATATATTTT. Amino acid sequence: CASSLAGNTGSTIYF.

This rearrangement joins TRBV6-2 or TRBV6-3 to TRBJ1-2; unclear D gene. V was trimmed by 4 bases and J by 0 bases, leaving 9 bases between them. Germline CDR1 and CDR2: MNHEY and SVGEGT. The CDR3 is 14 residues long. The CDR3: CASSSSRANYGYTF. For the CDR3, the DNA is TGTGCCAGCAGTTCCTCACGAGCTAACTATGGCTACACCTTC.

This clone was detected only once. The chain couples TRBV10-3 to TRBJ1-3, with TRBD1 as a possible D gene (5 bases). Trimming removed 0 bases from V and 8 bases from J, with 17 bases in between. Germline lookup yields CDR1 ENHRY and CDR2 SYGVKD. CDR3 length: 16 amino acids. The CDR3 sequence is CAISESGLLRWDTIYF. CDR3 bases: TGTGCCATCAGTGAGTCGGGACTGCTAAGGTGGGACACCATATATTTT.

V and J are TRBV9 and TRBJ2-1, with D perhaps matching TRBD2 (5 bases). CDR1 and CDR2 (germline): SGDLS, YYNGEE. CDR3 length: 14 residues. V was shortened by 4 bases and J by 9 bases, with 17 bases between the two germline ends. The CDR3, as DNA: TGTGCCAGCAGCTTAGCGCCGGAACGGGGTGAGCAGTTCTTC. Its protein product is CASSLAPERGEQFF.

The chain recombines TRBV9 with TRBJ2-1; possibly TRBD2 for D (5 bases). Trimming pared 4 bases from V and 11 bases from J, leaving 19 bases between. Germline V gives CDR1 SGDLS, CDR2 YYNGEE. The CDR3 is 14 residues long. The CDR3 DNA sequence: TGTGCCAGCAGCCCGGAGGAGGTAGCCTTACAGCAGTTCTTC. It codes for CASSPEEVALQQFF.

The V call is TRBV4-1, the J call TRBJ2-1, with 10 positions matching TRBD2. Germline V gene data show CDR1 as MGHRA and CDR2 as YSYEKL. This CDR3 has 13 residues. Trimming cost V 5 bases and J 5 bases; bases outside gene matches: 0. CDR3 nucleotide sequence: TGCGCCAGCAGCGGGACTAGCGACAATGAGCAGTTCTTC. The encoded protein is CASSGTSDNEQFF.

DNA of the CDR3: TGTGCCAGCAGTTACCAGTCCCACTATGGCTACACCTTC. Translated: CASSYQSHYGYTF. The chain has TRBV28 and TRBJ1-2; D is unclear. There are 13 residues in the CDR3. The V gene lost 4 bases and the J gene lost 3 bases, with 9 bases spanning the gap. The germline CDR1 and CDR2 sequences are MDHEN and SYDVKM.

This clone was seen only once. A junction end diverges from the germline sequence, so it may reflect a read error. This rearrangement joins TRBV28 to TRBJ1-2, with D unclear. CDR1 is MDHEN, CDR2 SYDVKM, per germline. The CDR3 consists of 15 residues. As DNA, the CDR3 is TGTGCCAGCAGCTTATCACACGATGGCCTCTATGGCTACACCTTC. Its translation is CASSLSHDGLYGYTF.